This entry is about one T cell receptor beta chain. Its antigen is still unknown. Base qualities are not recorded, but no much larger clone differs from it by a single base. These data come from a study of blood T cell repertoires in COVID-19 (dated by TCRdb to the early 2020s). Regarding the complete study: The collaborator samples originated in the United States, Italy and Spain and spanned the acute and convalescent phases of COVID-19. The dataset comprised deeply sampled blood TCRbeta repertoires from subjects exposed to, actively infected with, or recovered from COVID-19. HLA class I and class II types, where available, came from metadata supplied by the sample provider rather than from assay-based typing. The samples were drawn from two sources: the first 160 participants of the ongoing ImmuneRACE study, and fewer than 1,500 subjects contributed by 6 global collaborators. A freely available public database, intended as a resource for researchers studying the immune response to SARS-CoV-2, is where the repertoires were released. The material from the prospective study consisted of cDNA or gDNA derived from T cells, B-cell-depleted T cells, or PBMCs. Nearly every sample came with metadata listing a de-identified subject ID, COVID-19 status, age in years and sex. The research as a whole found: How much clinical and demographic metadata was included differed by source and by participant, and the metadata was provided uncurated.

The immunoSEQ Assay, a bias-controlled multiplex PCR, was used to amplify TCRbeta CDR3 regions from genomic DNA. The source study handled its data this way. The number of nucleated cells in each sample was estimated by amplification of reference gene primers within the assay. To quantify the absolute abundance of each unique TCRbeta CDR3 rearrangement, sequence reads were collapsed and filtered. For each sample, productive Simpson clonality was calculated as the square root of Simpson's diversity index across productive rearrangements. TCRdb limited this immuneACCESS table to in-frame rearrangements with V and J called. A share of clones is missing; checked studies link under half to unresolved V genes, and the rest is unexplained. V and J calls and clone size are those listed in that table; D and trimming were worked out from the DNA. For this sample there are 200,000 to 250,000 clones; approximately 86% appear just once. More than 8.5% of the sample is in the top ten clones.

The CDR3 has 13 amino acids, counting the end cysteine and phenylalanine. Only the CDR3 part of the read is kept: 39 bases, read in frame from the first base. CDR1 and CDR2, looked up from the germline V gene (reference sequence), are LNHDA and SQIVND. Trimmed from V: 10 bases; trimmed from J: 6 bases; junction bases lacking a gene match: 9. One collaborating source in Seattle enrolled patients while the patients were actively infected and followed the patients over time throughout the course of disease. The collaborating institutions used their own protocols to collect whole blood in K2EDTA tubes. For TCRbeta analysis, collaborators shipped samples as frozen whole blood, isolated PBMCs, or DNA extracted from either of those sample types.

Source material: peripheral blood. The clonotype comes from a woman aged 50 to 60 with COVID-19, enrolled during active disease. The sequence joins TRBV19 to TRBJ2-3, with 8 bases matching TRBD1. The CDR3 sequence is CAIFDRGRDTQYF. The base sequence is TGTGCCATTTTCGACAGGGGAAGGGATACGCAGTATTTT.